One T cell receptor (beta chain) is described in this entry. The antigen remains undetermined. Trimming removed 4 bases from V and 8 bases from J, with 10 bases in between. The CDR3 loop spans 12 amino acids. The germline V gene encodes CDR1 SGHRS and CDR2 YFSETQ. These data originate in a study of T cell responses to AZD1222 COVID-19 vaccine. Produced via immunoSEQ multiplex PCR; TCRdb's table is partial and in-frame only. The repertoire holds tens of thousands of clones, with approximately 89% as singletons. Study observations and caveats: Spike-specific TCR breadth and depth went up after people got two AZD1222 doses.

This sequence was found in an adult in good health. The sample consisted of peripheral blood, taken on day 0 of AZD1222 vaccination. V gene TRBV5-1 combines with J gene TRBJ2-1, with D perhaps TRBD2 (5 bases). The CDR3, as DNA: TGCGCCAGCAGCCAGCGGCTCGATGAGCAGTTCTTC. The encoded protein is CASSQRLDEQFF.